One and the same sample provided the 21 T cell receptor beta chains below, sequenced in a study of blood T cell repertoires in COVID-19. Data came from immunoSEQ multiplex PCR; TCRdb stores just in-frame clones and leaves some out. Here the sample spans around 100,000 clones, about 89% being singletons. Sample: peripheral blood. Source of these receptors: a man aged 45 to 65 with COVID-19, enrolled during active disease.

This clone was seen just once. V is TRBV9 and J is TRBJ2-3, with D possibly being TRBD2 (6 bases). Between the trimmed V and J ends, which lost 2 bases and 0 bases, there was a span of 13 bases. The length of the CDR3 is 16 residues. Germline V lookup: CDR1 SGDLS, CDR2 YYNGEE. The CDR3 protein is CASSVESGLSTDTQYF. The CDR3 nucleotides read TGTGCCAGCAGCGTGGAAAGCGGGCTAAGCACAGATACGCAGTATTTT. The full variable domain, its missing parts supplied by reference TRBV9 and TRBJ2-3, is DSGVTQTPKHLITATGQRVTLRCSPRSGDLSVYWYQQSLDQGLQFLIQYYNGEERAKGNILERFSAQQFPDLHSELNLSSLELGDSALYFCASSVESGLSTDTQYFGPGTRLTVL.

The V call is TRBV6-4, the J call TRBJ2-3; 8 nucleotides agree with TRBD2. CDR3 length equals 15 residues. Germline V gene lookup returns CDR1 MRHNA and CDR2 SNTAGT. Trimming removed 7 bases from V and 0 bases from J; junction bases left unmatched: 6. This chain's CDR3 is CASKLSGSSTDTQYF. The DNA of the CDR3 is TGTGCCAGCAAACTCAGCGGGAGTAGCACAGATACGCAGTATTTT.

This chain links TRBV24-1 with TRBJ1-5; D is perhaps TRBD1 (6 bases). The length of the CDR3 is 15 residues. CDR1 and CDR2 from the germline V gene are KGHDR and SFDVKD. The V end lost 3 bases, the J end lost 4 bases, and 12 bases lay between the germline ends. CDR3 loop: CATSDGGRGNQPQHF. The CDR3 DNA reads TGTGCCACCAGTGATGGGGGCAGGGGTAATCAGCCCCAGCATTTT.

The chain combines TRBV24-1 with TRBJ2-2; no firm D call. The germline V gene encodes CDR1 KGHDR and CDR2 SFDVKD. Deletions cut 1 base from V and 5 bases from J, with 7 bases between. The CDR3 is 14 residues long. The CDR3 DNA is TGTGCCACCAGTGATTTCTCCCGGACCGGGGAGCTGTTTTTT. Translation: CATSDFSRTGELFF.

CDR3: CASTYNSELFF. The CDR3 nucleotides read TGTGCCAGCACCTATAATTCTGAGCTGTTTTTT. This chain joins TRBV6-6 and TRBJ2-2, with D uncertain. The germline V and J ends were trimmed by 7 bases and 11 bases, with 11 bases remaining between them. Germline loops: CDR1 MNHNY, CDR2 SVGAGI (reference sequence). This CDR3 spans 11 amino acids.

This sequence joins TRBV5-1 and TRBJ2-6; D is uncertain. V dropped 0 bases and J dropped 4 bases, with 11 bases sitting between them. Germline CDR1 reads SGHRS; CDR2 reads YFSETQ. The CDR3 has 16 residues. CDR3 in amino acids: CASSLASVAGANVLTF. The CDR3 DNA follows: TGCGCCAGCAGCTTGGCGAGTGTCGCCGGGGCCAACGTCCTGACTTTC.

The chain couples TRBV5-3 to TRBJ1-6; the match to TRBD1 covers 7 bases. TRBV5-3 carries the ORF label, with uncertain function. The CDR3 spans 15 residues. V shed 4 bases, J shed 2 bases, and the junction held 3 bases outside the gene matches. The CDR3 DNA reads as TGTGCCAGAAGCGTAGACAGGGCCTATAATTCACCCCTCCACTTT. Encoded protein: CARSVDRAYNSPLHF.

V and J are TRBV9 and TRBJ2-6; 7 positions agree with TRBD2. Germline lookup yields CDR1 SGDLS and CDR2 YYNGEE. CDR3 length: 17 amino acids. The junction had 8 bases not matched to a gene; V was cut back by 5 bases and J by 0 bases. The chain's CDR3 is CASSRREGTSGANVLTF. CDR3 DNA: TGTGCCAGCAGTCGGAGGGAGGGGACCTCTGGGGCCAACGTCCTGACTTTC.

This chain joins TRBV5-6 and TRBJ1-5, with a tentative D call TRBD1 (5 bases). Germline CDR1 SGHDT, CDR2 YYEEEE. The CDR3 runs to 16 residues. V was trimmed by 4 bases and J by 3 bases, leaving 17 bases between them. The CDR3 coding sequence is TGTGCCAGCAGCGCCTCGGGGGGACTCCACAATCAGCCCCAGCATTTT. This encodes CASSASGGLHNQPQHF. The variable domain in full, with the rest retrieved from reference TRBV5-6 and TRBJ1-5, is DAGVTQSPTHLIKTRGQQVTLRCSPKSGHDTVSWYQQALGQGPQFIFQYYEEEERQRGNFPDRFSGHQFPNYSSELNVNALLLGDSALYLCASSASGGLHNQPQHFGDGTRLSIL.

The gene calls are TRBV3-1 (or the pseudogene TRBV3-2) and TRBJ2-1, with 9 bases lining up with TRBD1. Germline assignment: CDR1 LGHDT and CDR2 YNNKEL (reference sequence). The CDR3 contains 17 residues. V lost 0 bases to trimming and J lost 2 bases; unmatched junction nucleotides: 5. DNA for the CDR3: TGTGCCAGCAGCCAAGAACCCGGGACAGGGCCCTACAATGAGCAGTTCTTC. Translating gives CASSQEPGTGPYNEQFF.

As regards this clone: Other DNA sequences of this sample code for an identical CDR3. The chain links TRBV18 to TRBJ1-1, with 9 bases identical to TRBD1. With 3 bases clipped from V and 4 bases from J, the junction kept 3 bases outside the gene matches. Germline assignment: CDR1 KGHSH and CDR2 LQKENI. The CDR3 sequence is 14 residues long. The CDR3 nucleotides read TGTGCCAGCTCACCCCTGACAGGGGGCACTGAAGCTTTCTTT. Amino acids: CASSPLTGGTEAFF.

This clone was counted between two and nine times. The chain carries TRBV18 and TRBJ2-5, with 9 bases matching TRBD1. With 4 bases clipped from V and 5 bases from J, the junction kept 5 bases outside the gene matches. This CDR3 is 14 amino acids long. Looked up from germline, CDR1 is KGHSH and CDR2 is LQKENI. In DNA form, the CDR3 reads TGTGCCAGCTCACTAACAGGGGGCGCGGAGACCCAGTACTTC. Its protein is CASSLTGGAETQYF.

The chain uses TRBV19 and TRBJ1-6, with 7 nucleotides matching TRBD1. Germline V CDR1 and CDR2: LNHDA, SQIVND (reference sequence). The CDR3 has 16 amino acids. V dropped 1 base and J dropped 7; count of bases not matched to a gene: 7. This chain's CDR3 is CASSIAPTGPNSPLHF. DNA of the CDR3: TGTGCCAGTAGTATAGCCCCGACAGGGCCCAATTCACCCCTCCACTTT. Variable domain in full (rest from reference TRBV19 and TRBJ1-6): DGGITQSPKYLFRKEGQNVTLSCEQNLNHDAMYWYRQDPGQGLRLIYYSQIVNDFQKGDIAEGYSVSREKKESFPLTVTSAQKNPTAFYLCASSIAPTGPNSPLHFGNGTRLTVT.

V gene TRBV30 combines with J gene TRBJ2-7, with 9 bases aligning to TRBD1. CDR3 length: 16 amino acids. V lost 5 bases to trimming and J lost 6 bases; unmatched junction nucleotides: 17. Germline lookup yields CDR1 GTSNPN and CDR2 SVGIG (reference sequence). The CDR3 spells CAWGSHGGQGLREQYF. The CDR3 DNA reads TGTGCCTGGGGTTCCCACGGGGGACAGGGATTACGCGAGCAGTACTTC.

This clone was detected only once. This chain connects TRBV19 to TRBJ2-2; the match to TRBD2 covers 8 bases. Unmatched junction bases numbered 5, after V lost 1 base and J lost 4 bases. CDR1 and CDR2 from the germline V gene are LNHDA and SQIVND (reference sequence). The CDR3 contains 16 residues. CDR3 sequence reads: CASSIGGGSGTGELFF. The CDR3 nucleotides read TGTGCCAGTAGTATAGGCGGGGGGTCTGGCACCGGGGAGCTGTTTTTT.

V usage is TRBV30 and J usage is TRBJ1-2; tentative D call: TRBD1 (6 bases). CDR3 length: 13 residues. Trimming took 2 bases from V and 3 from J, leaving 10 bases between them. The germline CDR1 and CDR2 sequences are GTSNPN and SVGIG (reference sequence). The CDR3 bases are TGTGCCTGGAGTAGGACAGATCACTATGGCTACACCTTC. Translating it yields CAWSRTDHYGYTF.

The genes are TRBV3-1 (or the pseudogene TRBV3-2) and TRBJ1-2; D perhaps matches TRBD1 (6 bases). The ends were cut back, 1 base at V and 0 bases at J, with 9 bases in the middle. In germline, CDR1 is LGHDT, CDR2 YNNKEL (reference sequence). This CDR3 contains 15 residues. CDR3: CASSQGGTTNYGYTF. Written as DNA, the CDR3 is TGTGCCAGCAGCCAAGGGGGGACAACTAACTATGGCTACACCTTC.

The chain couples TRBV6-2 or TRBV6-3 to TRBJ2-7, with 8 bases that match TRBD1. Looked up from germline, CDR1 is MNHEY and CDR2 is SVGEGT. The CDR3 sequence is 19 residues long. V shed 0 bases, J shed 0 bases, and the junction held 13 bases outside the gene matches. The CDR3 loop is CASSYSRSMGQVTSYEQYF. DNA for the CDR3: TGTGCCAGCAGTTACTCGAGATCCATGGGACAGGTAACCTCCTACGAGCAGTACTTC.

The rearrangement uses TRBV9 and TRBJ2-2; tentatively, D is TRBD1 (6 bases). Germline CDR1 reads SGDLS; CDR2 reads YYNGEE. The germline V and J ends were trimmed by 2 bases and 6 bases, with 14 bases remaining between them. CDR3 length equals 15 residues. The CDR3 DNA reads TGTGCCAGCAGCGTTCAGGGGTACGAGGCCGGGGAGCTGTTTTTT. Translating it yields CASSVQGYEAGELFF. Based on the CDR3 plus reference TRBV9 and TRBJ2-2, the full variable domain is DSGVTQTPKHLITATGQRVTLRCSPRSGDLSVYWYQQSLDQGLQFLIQYYNGEERAKGNILERFSAQQFPDLHSELNLSSLELGDSALYFCASSVQGYEAGELFFGEGSRLTVL.

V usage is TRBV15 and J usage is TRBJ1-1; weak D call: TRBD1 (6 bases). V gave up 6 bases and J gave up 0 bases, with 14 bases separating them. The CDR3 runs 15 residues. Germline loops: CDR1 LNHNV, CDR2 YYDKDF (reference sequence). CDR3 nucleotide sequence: TGTGCCACCAGTTGGGGGCGAATAATGAACACTGAAGCTTTCTTT. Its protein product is CATSWGRIMNTEAFF.

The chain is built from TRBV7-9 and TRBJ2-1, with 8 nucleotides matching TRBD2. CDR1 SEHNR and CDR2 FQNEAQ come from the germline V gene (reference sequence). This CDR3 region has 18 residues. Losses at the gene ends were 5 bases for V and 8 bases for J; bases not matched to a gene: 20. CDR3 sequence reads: CASSPNYSGGGRVDEQFF. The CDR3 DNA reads TGTGCCAGCAGCCCAAACTACTCAGGCGGGGGGCGAGTCGATGAGCAGTTCTTC.